This T cell receptor beta chain was found in a study of blood T cell repertoires in COVID-19. Looking at the study overall: The cDNA or gDNA used as material had been derived from T cells, B-cell-depleted T cells, or PBMCs.

In the authors' methods: Amplification of reference gene primers provided the estimated nucleated cell counts. Repertoires were generated with immunoSEQ multiplex PCR, while TCRdb's copy carries only in-frame clones and drops some. V, J and clone size reflect that table, while D and trimming were determined from the DNA. The data show around 86,000 clones, around 85% seen once. In germline, CDR1 is SGHDT, CDR2 YYEEEE. The CDR3 runs 14 residues. Between the trimmed V and J ends, which lost 0 bases and 3 bases, there was a span of 6 bases. The sequenced sample was peripheral blood. The chain uses TRBV5-6 and TRBJ2-2; D is unclear. The receptor was derived from a human donor in a cohort sampled during active COVID-19. Written as DNA, the CDR3 is TGTGCCAGCAGCTTGGACTTATACACCGGGGAGCTGTTTTTT. Its protein is CASSLDLYTGELFF. Full variable domain (outside the CDR3, taken from reference TRBV5-6 and TRBJ2-2): DAGVTQSPTHLIKTRGQQVTLRCSPKSGHDTVSWYQQALGQGPQFIFQYYEEEERQRGNFPDRFSGHQFPNYSSELNVNALLLGDSALYLCASSLDLYTGELFFGEGSRLTVL.